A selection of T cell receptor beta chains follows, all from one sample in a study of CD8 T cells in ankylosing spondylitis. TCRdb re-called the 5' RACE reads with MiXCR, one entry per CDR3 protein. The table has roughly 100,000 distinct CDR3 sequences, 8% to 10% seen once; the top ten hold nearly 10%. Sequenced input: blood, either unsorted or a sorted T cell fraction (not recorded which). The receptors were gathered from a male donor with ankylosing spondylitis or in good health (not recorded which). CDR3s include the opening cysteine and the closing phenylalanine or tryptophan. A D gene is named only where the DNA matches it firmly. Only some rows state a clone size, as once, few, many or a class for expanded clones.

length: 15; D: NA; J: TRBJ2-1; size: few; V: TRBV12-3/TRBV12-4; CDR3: CASNGASGPGNEQFF; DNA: TGTGCCAGCAATGGAGCCAGCGGGCCGGGGAATGAGCAGTTCTTC
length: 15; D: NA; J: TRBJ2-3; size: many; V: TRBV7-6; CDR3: CASSAGGAPRGTQYF; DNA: TGTGCCAGCAGCGCCGGTGGGGCCCCTAGGGGTACGCAGTATTTT
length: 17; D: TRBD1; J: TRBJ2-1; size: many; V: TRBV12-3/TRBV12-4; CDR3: CASSLAPVFTGGNEQFF; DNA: TGTGCCAGCAGTTTAGCGCCGGTATTCACAGGGGGAAATGAGCAGTTCTTC
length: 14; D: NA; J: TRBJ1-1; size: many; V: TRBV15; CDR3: CATSRAVMNTEAFF; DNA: TGTGCCACCAGCAGAGCGGTTATGAACACTGAAGCTTTCTTT
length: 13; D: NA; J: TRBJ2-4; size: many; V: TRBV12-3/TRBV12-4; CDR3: CASTSRAKNIQYF; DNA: TGTGCCAGCACCTCAAGAGCCAAAAACATTCAGTACTTC
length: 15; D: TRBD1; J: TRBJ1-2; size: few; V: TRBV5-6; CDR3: CASSGDRGHSTLYTF; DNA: TGTGCCAGCAGCGGCGACAGGGGGCATTCGACTCTCTACACCTTC
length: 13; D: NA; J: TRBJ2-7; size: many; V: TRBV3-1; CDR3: CASSQQFRYEQYF; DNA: TGTGCCAGCAGCCAACAATTTCGATACGAGCAGTACTTC
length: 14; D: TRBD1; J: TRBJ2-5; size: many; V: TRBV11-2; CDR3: CASSSHRGKETQYF; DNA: TGTGCCAGCAGCTCACACAGGGGAAAAGAGACCCAGTACTTC
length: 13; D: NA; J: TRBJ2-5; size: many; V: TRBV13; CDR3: CASSPRFQETQYF; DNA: TGTGCCAGCAGCCCGCGGTTTCAAGAGACCCAGTACTTC
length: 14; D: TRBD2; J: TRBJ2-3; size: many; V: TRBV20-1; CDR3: CSPLTSGAVDTQYF; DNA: TGCAGTCCGCTCACTAGCGGGGCTGTAGATACGCAGTATTTT
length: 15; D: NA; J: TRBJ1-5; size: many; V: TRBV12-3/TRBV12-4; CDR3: CASSLGSWGNQPQHF; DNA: TGTGCCAGCAGTTTGGGTAGTTGGGGCAATCAGCCCCAGCATTTT
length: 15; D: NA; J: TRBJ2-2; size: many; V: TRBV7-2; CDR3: CASSPDSANTGELFF; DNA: TGTGCCAGCAGCCCGGACAGCGCGAACACCGGGGAGCTGTTTTTT
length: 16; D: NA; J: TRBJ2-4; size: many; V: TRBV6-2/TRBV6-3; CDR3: CASSYPDSLAKNIQYF; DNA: TGTGCCAGCAGTTACCCGGACAGCTTAGCCAAAAACATTCAGTACTTC
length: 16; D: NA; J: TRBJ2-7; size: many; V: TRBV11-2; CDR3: CASSLLGGSGTYEQYF; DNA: TGTGCCAGCAGCTTATTAGGAGGGAGTGGTACCTACGAGCAGTACTTC
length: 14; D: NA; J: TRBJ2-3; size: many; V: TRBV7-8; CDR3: CASSSDTRTDTQYF; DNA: TGTGCCAGCAGTTCCGACACTAGGACAGATACGCAGTATTTT
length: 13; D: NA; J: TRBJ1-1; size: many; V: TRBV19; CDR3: CASSIDGTVEAFF; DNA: TGTGCCAGTAGTATAGATGGGACTGTTGAAGCTTTCTTT
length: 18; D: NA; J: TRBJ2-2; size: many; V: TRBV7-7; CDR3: CASTQVDGGDENTGELFF; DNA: TGTGCTAGCACCCAAGTAGACGGAGGGGACGAGAACACCGGGGAGCTGTTTTTT
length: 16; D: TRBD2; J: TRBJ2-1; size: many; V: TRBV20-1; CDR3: CSAPGLAGGIYNEQFF; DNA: TGCAGTGCTCCAGGACTAGCGGGAGGGATCTACAATGAGCAGTTCTTC
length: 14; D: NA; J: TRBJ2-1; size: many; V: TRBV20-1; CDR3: CSASGRNRDNEQFF; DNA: TGCAGTGCTAGTGGGCGGAACCGCGACAATGAGCAGTTCTTC
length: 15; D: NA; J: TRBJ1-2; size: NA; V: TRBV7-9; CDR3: CASSLGRPGGYGYTF; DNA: TGTGCCAGCAGCTTAGGGAGGCCCGGCGGCTATGGCTACACCTTC
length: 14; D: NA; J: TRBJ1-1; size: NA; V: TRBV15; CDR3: CATSRDPGGAEAFF; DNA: TGTGCCACCAGCAGAGATCCCGGGGGGGCTGAAGCTTTCTTT
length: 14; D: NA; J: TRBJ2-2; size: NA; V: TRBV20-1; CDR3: CSAQSGANTGELFF; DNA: TGCAGTGCTCAAAGCGGCGCGAACACCGGGGAGCTGTTTTTT
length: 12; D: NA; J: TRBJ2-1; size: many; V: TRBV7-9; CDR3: CASTGTYNEQFF; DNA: TGTGCCAGCACCGGGACCTACAATGAGCAGTTCTTC
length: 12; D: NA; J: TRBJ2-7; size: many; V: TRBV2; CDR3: CASGPGDYEQYF; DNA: TGTGCCAGCGGTCCAGGAGACTACGAGCAGTACTTC
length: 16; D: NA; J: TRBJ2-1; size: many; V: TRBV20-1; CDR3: CSARGPSTSSYNEQFF; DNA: TGCAGTGCGCGAGGTCCCTCCACCAGCTCCTACAATGAGCAGTTCTTC
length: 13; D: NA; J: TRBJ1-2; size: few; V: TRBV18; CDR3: CASAPRAIDGYTF; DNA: TGTGCCAGCGCCCCAAGGGCGATAGATGGCTACACCTTC
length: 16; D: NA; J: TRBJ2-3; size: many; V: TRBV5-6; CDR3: CASSFVGRGFTDTQYF; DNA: TGTGCCAGCAGCTTTGTGGGACGGGGGTTCACAGATACGCAGTATTTT
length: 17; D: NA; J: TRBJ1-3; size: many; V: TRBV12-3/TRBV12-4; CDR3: CASSLTRRAGSGNTIYF; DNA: TGTGCCAGCAGTCTCACCCGCCGAGCGGGCTCTGGAAACACCATATATTTT
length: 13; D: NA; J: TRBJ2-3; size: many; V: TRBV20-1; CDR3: CSALGRSTDTQYF; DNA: TGCAGTGCCCTGGGCCGAAGCACAGATACGCAGTATTTT
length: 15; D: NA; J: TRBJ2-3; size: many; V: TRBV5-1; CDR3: CASSLDGFGTDTQYF; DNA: TGCGCCAGCAGCTTGGATGGGTTTGGGACAGATACGCAGTATTTT
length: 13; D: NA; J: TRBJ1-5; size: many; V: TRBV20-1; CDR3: CSARAGSNQPQHF; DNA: TGCAGTGCTCGAGCAGGGTCCAATCAGCCCCAGCATTTT
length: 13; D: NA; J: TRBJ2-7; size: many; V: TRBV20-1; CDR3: CSARAASKYEQYF; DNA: TGCAGTGCTAGAGCGGCTAGCAAGTACGAGCAGTACTTC
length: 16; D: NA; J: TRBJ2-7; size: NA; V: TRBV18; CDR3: CASSPVSDSSSYEQYF; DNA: TGTGCCAGCTCACCAGTGTCTGACAGTAGCTCCTACGAGCAGTACTTC
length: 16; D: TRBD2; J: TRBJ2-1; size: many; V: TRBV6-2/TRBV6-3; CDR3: CASRRPGLAHYNEQFF; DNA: TGTGCCAGCAGACGCCCGGGACTAGCGCACTACAATGAGCAGTTCTTC
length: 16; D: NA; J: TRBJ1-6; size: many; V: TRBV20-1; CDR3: CSASEALSSYNSPLHF; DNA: TGCAGTGCTAGCGAGGCCTTGAGCTCCTATAATTCACCCCTCCACTTT